This is a list of T cell receptor beta chains from one sample in a study of siplizumab effects on memory and regulatory T cells. Profiled with immunoSEQ multiplex PCR; TCRdb holds only in-frame clones, not every one. The sample lists about 100,000 clones; 75% to 95% were seen once. The sequenced sample consisted of CD4+ T cells sorted from blood. The receptors shown here come from a human donor in good health. Both conserved end residues are part of each CDR3. The D gene is left open where the match is weak. Clone size is not always given. Where it is, it says once, few, many or a class for expanded clones.

J	V	D	size	length	DNA	CDR3
TRBJ1-5	TRBV19	-	-	14	TGTGCCAGTAGTCGGTGGGACAGCAATCAGCCCCAGCATTTT	CASSRWDSNQPQHF
TRBJ2-3	TRBV5-1	TRBD2	-	15	TGCGCCAGCACCTTAAGCGGGGGGGCCGTAGATACGCAGTATTTT	CASTLSGGAVDTQYF
TRBJ2-1	TRBV7-9	-	once	14	TGTGCCAGCAGCCGATACAGGGAAGCCCATGAGCAGTTCTTC	CASSRYREAHEQFF
TRBJ2-5	TRBV5-1	-	-	14	TGCGCCAGCAGCTTGGGCTTAGTGGGGGAGACCCAGTACTTC	CASSLGLVGETQYF
TRBJ2-1	TRBV19	-	-	13	TGTGCCAGCAGGAACTTGGGGGGCAATGAGCAGTTCTTC	CASRNLGGNEQFF
TRBJ2-3	TRBV5-4	-	-	11	TGTGCCAGCAGCCTCGCAGATACGCAGTATTTT	CASSLADTQYF
TRBJ1-4	TRBV11-2	-	once	12	TGTGCCAGCAGCTTAGTTCGTGAAAAACTGTTTTTT	CASSLVREKLFF
TRBJ2-7	TRBV6-5	TRBD2	-	14	TGTGCCAGCAGACAACCCGGGACTAACTACGAGCAGTACTTC	CASRQPGTNYEQYF
TRBJ1-2	TRBV5-1	-	-	14	TGCGCCAGCAGCTTGGAAGGAGGGTTTGGTGGCTACACCTTC	CASSLEGGFGGYTF
TRBJ1-6	TRBV5-1	TRBD1	-	20	TGCGCCAGCAGTACCGATCCCGGGACAGGGGGATTCTCCTATAATTCACCCCTCCACTTT	CASSTDPGTGGFSYNSPLHF
TRBJ1-1	TRBV7-3	-	-	15	TGTGCCAGCAGCTTATCCCCGTTTGCGGGGGGCGCAGCTTTCTTT	CASSLSPFAGGAAFF
TRBJ2-1	TRBV12-5	-	-	12	TGTGCTAGTGGTTTGACACAGGGTGAGCAGTTCTTC	CASGLTQGEQFF
TRBJ2-5	TRBV5-6	-	-	14	TGTGCCAGCAGCTTGGGAAACAGGGAAGAGACCCAGTACTTC	CASSLGNREETQYF
TRBJ1-2	TRBV28	-	-	12	TGTGCCAGCAGGCAGGGTAACTATGGCTACACCTTC	CASRQGNYGYTF
TRBJ1-1	TRBV29-1	-	-	11	TGCAGCGTTGCGGTGAACACTGAAGCTTTCTTT	CSVAVNTEAFF
TRBJ1-2	TRBV6-5	-	-	11	TGTGCCAGCGGAGGTAACTATGGCTACACCTTC	CASGGNYGYTF
TRBJ2-4	TRBV29-1	-	-	14	TGCAGCGTTGACTTGGCAATAGCCAAAAACATTCAGTACTTC	CSVDLAIAKNIQYF
TRBJ2-3	TRBV15	-	-	16	TGTGCCACCAGCAGAGCGGGGGCCTCTAGCACAGATACGCAGTATTTT	CATSRAGASSTDTQYF
TRBJ2-5	TRBV19	-	-	13	TGTGCCAGTAGTATAAGTCAACCGGAGACCCAGTACTTC	CASSISQPETQYF
TRBJ1-5	TRBV5-4	-	-	13	TGTGCCAGCAGCTCCGACATGAATCAGCCCCAGCATTTT	CASSSDMNQPQHF